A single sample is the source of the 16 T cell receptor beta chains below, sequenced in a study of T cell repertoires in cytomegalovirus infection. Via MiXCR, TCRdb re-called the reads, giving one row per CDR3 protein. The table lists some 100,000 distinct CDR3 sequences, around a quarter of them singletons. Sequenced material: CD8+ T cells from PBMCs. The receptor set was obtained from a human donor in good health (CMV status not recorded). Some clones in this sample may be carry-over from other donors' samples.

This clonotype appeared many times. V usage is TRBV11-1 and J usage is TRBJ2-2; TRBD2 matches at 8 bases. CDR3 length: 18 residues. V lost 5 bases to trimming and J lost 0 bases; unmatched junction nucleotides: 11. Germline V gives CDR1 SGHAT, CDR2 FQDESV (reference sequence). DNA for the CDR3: TGTGCCAGCAGCCCGGGAGGGACTCCTACCGCGAACACCGGGGAGCTGTTTTTT. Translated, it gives CASSPGGTPTANTGELFF.

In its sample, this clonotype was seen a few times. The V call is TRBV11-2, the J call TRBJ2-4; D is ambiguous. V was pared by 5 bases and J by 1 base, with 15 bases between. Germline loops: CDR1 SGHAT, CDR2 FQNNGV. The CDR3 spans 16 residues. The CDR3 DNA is TGTGCCAGCAGCCCCGGCGTGCCCCAGGCCAAAAACATTCAGTACTTC. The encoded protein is CASSPGVPQAKNIQYF.

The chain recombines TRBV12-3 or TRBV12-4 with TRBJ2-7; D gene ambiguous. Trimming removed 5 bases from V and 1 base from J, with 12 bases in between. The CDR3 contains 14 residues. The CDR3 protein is CASSPQTGSYEQYF. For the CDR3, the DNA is TGTGCCAGCAGTCCCCAGACTGGTTCCTACGAGCAGTACTTC.

The CDR3 DNA sequence: TGTGCCAGCAGCTTCGGGGACACCGGGGAGCTGTTTTTT. Translated, it gives CASSFGDTGELFF. The chain uses TRBV5-5 and TRBJ2-2; D perhaps matches TRBD2 (5 bases). This CDR3 is 13 amino acids long. Trimming cost V 2 bases and J 3 bases, with 5 bases left between them. From germline, CDR1 is SGHKS and CDR2 YYEKEE (reference sequence).

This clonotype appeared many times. This CDR3 is CASSDGPDRGLHGYTF. CDR3 DNA sequence: TGTGCCAGCAGTGATGGCCCGGACAGGGGGCTTCATGGCTACACCTTC. This chain links TRBV6-2 or TRBV6-3 with TRBJ1-2; TRBD1 aligns across 11 bases. Germline CDR1 and CDR2: MNHEY and SVGEGT. This CDR3 is built from 16 residues. With 5 bases clipped from V and 6 bases from J, the junction kept 11 bases outside the gene matches.

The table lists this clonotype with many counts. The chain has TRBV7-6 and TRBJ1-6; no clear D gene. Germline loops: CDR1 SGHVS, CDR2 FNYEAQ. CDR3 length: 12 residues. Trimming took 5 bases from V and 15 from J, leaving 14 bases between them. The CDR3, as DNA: TGTGCCAGCAGCCCACCCGGGGAAAACCTCCACTTT. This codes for CASSPPGENLHF.

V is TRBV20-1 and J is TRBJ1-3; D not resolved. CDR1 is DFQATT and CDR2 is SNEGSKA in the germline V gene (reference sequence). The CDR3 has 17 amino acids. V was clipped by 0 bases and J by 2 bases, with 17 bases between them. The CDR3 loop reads CSARDQGITEAGNTIYF. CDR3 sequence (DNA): TGCAGTGCTAGAGATCAAGGGATTACGGAGGCTGGAAACACCATATATTTT.

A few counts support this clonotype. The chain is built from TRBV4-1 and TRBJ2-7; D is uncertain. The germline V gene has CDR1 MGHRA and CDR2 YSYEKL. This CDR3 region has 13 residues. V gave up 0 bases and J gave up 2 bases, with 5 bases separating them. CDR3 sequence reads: CASSQEGTYEQYF. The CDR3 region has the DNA TGCGCCAGCAGCCAAGAGGGCACCTACGAGCAGTACTTC.

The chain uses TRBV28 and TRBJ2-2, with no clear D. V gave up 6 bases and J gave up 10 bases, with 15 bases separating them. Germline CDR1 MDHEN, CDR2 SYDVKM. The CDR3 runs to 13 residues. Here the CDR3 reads CASSPKTQLELFF. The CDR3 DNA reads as TGTGCCAGCAGCCCTAAAACTCAGCTGGAGCTGTTTTTT. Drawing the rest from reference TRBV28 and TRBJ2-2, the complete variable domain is DVKVTQSSRYLVKRTGEKVFLECVQDMDHENMFWYRQDPGLGLRLIYFSYDVKMKEKGDIPEGYSVSREKKERFSLILESASTNQTSMYLCASSPKTQLELFFGEGSRLTVL.

This CDR3 reads CASSLAGTGVISYEQYF. CDR3 nucleotide sequence: TGTGCCAGCAGCTTAGCGGGGACAGGGGTGATCTCCTACGAGCAGTACTTC. V is TRBV7-9 and J is TRBJ2-7; 10 bases align to TRBD1. The ends lost 0 bases at V and 0 bases at J; junction bases unmatched: 5. Germline CDR1 and CDR2: SEHNR and FQNEAQ (reference sequence). The CDR3 extends over 17 amino acids.

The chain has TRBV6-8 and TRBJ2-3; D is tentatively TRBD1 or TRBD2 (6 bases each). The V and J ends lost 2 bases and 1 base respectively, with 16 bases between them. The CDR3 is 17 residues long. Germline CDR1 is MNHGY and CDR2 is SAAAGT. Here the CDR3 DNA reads TGTGCCAGCAGTTACGTCGGAGGGGGTCCTCGCACAGATACGCAGTATTTT. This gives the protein CASSYVGGGPRTDTQYF.

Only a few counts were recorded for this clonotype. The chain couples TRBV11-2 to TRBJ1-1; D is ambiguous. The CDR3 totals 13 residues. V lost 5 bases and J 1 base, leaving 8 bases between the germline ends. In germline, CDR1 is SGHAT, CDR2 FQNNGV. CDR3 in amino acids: CASSINRNTEAFF. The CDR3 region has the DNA TGTGCCAGCAGCATCAACAGGAACACTGAAGCTTTCTTT.

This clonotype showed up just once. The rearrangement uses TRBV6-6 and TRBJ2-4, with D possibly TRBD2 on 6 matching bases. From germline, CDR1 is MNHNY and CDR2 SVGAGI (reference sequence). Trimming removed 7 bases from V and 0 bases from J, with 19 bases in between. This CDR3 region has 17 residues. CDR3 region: CASTSRLEGLAKNIQYF. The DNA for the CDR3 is TGTGCCAGCACCAGTCGACTGGAGGGTCTAGCCAAAAACATTCAGTACTTC.

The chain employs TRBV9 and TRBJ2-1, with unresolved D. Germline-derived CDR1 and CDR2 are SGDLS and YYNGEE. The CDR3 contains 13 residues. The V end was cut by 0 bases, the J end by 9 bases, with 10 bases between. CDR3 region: CASSVDGVGEQFF. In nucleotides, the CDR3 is TGTGCCAGCAGCGTAGATGGGGTTGGTGAGCAGTTCTTC.

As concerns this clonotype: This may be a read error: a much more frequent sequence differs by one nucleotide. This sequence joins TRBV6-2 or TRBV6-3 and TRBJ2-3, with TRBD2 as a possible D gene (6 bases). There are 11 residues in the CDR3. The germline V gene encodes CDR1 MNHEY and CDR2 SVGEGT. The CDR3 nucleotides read TGTACCACCGGACGGGGGGATACGCAGTATTTT. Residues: CTTGRGDTQYF.

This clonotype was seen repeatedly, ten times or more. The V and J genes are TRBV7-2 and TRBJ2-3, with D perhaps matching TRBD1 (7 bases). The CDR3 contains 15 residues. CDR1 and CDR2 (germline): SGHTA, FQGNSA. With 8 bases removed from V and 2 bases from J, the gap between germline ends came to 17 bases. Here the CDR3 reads CASADRAGFTDTQYF. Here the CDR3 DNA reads TGTGCCAGCGCCGACAGGGCGGGGTTCACAGATACGCAGTATTTT.